This T cell receptor (beta chain) appears in the sequencing data of a study of T-cell memory formation after mild COVID-19. Points from the study as a whole: The appearance of some responding clones in pre-infection memory suggested that cross-reactive memory joined. Clones that contracted clustered mainly in CM and EM if CD4+ and in EMRA if CD8+.

One entry per CDR3 protein results from TCRdb running MiXCR on the 5' RACE reads. The sample records roughly 410,000 distinct CDR3 sequences, around 24% being singletons. V gave up 4 bases and J gave up 4 bases; unmatched junction bases: 4. This CDR3 contains 15 residues. The germline V gene encodes CDR1 SGDLS and CDR2 YYNGEE. There are many counts of this clonotype. Its target is unknown. This chain links TRBV9 with TRBJ2-3; 12 bases agree with TRBD2. The TCR comes from an adult woman who had mild COVID-19 (a few samples of this study predate the infection). Cell type and time point are not known. What was sequenced was PBMCs or a T cell subset sorted from them (not recorded which). The CDR3 DNA reads TGTGCCAGCAGCTCGACTAGCGGGAGAGCAGATACGCAGTATTTT. Its translation: CASSSTSGRADTQYF. The full variable domain, rest sourced from reference TRBV9 and TRBJ2-3, is DSGVTQTPKHLITATGQRVTLRCSPRSGDLSVYWYQQSLDQGLQFLIQYYNGEERAKGNILERFSAQQFPDLHSELNLSSLELGDSALYFCASSSTSGRADTQYFGPGTRLTVL.